This TCR beta chain was obtained from a study of T cells expressing NK-cell markers. Overall study: Obtained from sorted CD3+CD56+NKG2C+, CD3+CD56+NKG2C- and CD3+CD56-NKG2C+ T cells were the TCR beta repertoires. The study sequenced eight donors, seven HCMV-seropositive and one seronegative.

Study-level results: About six donors showed dominant NKG2C+ clonotypes comprising roughly 1.0-7.0% of their CD8+ T cells. The CD3+CD56-NKG2C+ fraction of a handful of donors was likewise dominated by these clonotypes.

Germline values: CDR1 SEHNR, CDR2 FQNEAQ (reference sequence). This CDR3 has 15 residues. TCRdb reanalyzed the 5' RACE reads and collapses them to one entry per CDR3 protein, without DNA. This table lists 400,000 to 500,000 distinct CDR3 sequences. About this clonotype itself: Its target is unknown.

The clonotype comes from a woman aged 18 to 75 in good health. Sequenced material: blood T cells: a sorted CD56 or NKG2C T cell subset, CD4+ or CD8+ T cells, or bulk PBMC T cells (not recorded which). V is TRBV7-9 and J is TRBJ2-3; TCRdb indicates TRBD2, and absent DNA this call remains unverified. The CDR3 spells CASSLGGAGPDTQYF.